A selection of T cell receptor beta chains follows, all from one sample in a study of blood T cell repertoires in COVID-19. Repertoires were generated with immunoSEQ multiplex PCR, while TCRdb's copy carries only in-frame clones and drops some. This repertoire shows hundreds of thousands of clones, about 87% found once; its top ten account for 5% to 6.5%. Sequencing was done on a sample of peripheral blood. Receptors originate from a woman in her 30s with COVID-19, enrolled during active disease. CDR3s include the opening cysteine and the closing phenylalanine or tryptophan. Fields, in order: D gene, V gene, CDR3 protein. A D gene is named only where the DNA matches it firmly.

D: .; V: TRBV9; CDR3: CASSVGQAAGYTF
D: .; V: TRBV4-3; CDR3: CASSQEDGGTIDGYTF
D: TRBD1; V: TRBV2; CDR3: CASSDRRGQEKLFF
D: TRBD1; V: TRBV4-2; CDR3: CASSQDWGDRSSHEQYF
D: .; V: TRBV4-3; CDR3: CASSQDRTAYPFGYTF
D: .; V: TRBV7-2; CDR3: CASSLVSAGNSYEQYF
D: .; V: TRBV3-1/TRBV3-2; CDR3: CASSQGASNYGYTF
D: TRBD2; V: TRBV6-5; CDR3: CASRGLAGIYSQYF
D: TRBD1; V: TRBV2; CDR3: CASVSGGTGELFF
D: TRBD2; V: TRBV7-8; CDR3: CASSLAGGGSYNEQFF
D: TRBD2; V: TRBV11-3; CDR3: CASSLGLAGGTTDTQYF
D: TRBD2; V: TRBV7-2; CDR3: CASSLAPTSGGHSSTDTQYF
D: .; V: TRBV14; CDR3: CASSQLGRGNAEAFF
D: TRBD1; V: TRBV7-9; CDR3: CASSLYDRAGQFF
D: .; V: TRBV19; CDR3: CASSIQGYGELFF
D: .; V: TRBV7-2; CDR3: CASSYDGGSYNEQFF
D: TRBD2; V: TRBV27; CDR3: CASSPRAGRRQFF
D: TRBD1; V: TRBV24-1; CDR3: CATSDLETGDTDTQYF
D: TRBD2; V: TRBV18; CDR3: CASSRTSDRNNEQFF
D: TRBD1; V: TRBV28; CDR3: CASSHPLGQVSNYGYTF
D: TRBD2; V: TRBV6-4; CDR3: CASSPTSGGYTDTQYF
D: .; V: TRBV5-1; CDR3: CASSSSGTTYNEQFF
D: TRBD2; V: TRBV6-2/TRBV6-3; CDR3: CASSWTSGRGTDTQYF
D: .; V: TRBV5-6; CDR3: CASSLVGDYGYTF
D: TRBD1; V: TRBV28; CDR3: CASSPFGTGANEKLFF
D: .; V: TRBV6-1; CDR3: CASSESRETQYF
D: TRBD1; V: TRBV2; CDR3: CASSESGTGGRPMNTEAFF
D: .; V: TRBV27; CDR3: CASSLGGTGELFF